This T cell receptor (beta chain) originates from a study of T-cell reconstitution after alpha-beta-depleted transplantation in children. Study findings and constraints: The authors attributed T-cell counts and diversity one year after transplant mostly to newly produced T cells. Several hundred expanded graft clones reportedly supplied alpha-beta T cells about two months after transplant.

For TCRbeta, the library was prepared with unique molecular identifiers. TCRdb redid the calling of the PCR reads with MiXCR, one entry per CDR3 protein. Of tens of thousands of distinct CDR3 sequences listed, approximately 4.4% were seen once; the top ten hold approximately 17%. This clonotype showed up many times. The antigen remains unidentified. Germline assignment: CDR1 SGHDT and CDR2 YYEEEE. Trimming removed 3 bases at V and 4 bases at J, with 14 bases between. The CDR3 has 15 residues. This sequence originates from a boy less than two years old who had a stem cell transplant for acute myeloid leukemia, so the T cells may come from the graft donor. The sample here was PBMCs, mostly from graft donor cells, taken 180 days after TCRalphabeta/CD19-depleted stem cell transplant. This chain joins TRBV5-6 and TRBJ2-1; weak D call: TRBD1 (5 bases). The CDR3 sequence: CASSYLPTGYNEQFF. As DNA, the CDR3 is TGTGCCAGCAGCTACCTACCCACAGGATACAATGAGCAGTTCTTC.